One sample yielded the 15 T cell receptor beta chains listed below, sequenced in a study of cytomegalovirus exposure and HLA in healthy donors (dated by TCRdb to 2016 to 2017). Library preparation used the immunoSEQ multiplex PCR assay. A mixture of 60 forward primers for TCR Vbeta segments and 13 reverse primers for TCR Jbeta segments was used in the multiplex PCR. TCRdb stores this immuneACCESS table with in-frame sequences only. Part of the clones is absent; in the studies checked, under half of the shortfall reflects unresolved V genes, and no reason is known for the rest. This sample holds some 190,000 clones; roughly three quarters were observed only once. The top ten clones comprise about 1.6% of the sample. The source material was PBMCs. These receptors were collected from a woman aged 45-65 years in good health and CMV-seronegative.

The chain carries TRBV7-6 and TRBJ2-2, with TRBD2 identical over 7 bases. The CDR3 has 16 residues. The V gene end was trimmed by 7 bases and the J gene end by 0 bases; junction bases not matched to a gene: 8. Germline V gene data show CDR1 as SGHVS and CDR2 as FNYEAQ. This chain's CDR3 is CASNQLGGTNTGELFF. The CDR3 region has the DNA TGTGCCAGCAACCAGCTCGGGGGGACGAACACCGGGGAGCTGTTTTTT.

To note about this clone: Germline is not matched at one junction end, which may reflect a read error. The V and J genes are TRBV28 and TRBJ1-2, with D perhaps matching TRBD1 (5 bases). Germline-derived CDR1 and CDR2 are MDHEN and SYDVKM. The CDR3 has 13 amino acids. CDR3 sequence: CASSPNQYGADPF. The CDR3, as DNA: TGTGCCAGCAGTCCCAACCAGTATGGGGCCGACCCCTTC.

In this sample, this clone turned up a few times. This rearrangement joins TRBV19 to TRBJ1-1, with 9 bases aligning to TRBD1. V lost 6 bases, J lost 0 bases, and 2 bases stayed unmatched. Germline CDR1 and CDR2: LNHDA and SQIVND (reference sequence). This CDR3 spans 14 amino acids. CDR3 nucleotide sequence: TGTGCCAGTAGGACAGGGGGAGTGAACACTGAAGCTTTCTTT. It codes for CASRTGGVNTEAFF.

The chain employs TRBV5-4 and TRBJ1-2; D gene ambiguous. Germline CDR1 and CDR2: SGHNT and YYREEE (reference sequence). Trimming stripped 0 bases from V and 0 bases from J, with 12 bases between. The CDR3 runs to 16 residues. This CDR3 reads CASSLGPWQTNYGYTF. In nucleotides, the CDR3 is TGTGCCAGCAGCTTGGGGCCCTGGCAGACTAACTATGGCTACACCTTC.

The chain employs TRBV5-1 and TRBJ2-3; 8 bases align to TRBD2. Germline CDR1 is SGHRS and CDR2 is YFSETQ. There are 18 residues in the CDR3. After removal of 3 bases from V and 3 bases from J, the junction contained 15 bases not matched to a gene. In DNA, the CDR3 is TGCGCCAGCAGCTCTACCGGGGGGCGGGAGGCGGGAACAGATACGCAGTATTTT. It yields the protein CASSSTGGREAGTDTQYF.

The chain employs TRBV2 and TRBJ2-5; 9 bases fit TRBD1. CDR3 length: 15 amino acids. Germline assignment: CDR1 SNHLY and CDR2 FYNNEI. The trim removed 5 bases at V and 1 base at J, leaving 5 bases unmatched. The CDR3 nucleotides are TGTGCCAGCAGTACTAACAGGGGGCTCCAAGAGACCCAGTACTTC. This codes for CASSTNRGLQETQYF.

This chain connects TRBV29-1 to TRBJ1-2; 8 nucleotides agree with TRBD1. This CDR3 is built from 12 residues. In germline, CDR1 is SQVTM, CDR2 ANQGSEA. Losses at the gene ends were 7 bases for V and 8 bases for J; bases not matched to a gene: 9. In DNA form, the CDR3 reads TGCAGCGCGTCAGGGGGCGCGGGGGGCTACACCTTC. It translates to CSASGGAGGYTF.

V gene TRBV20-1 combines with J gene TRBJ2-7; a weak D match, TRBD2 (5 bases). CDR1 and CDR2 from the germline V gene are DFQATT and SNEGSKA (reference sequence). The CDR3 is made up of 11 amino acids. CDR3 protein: CSTRDSYEQYF. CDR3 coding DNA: TGCTCTACCCGGGACTCCTACGAGCAGTACTTC.

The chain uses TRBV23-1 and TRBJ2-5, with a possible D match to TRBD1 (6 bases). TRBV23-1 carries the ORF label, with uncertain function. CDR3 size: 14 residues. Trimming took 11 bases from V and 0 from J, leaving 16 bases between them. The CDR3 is CARPGHTDQETQYF. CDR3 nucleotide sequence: TGCGCCCGACCGGGACATACAGACCAAGAGACCCAGTACTTC.

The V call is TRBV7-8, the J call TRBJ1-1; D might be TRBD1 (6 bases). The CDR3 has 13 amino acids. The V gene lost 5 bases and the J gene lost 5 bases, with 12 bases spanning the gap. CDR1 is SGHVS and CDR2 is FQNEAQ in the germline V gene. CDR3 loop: CASSPGQITEAFF. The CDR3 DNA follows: TGTGCCAGCAGCCCCGGACAGATTACTGAAGCTTTCTTT.

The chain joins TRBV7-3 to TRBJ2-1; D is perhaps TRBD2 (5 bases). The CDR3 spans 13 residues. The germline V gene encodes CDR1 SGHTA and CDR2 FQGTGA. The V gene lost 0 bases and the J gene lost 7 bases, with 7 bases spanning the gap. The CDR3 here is CASSLTSVNEQFF. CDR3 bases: TGTGCCAGCAGCTTAACTAGCGTGAATGAGCAGTTCTTC.

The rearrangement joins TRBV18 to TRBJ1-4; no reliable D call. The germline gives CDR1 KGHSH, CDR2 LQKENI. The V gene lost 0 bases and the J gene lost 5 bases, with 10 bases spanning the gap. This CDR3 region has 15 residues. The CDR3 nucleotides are TGTGCCAGCTCACCACCAGGGAGCCAAAATGAAAAACTGTTTTTT. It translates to CASSPPGSQNEKLFF.

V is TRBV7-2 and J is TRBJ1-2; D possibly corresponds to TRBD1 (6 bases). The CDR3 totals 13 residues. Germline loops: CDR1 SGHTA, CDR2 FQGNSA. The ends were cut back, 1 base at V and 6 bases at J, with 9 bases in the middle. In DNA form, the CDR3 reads TGTGCCAGCAGCTTAGTACAGGGCGATGGCTACACCTTC. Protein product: CASSLVQGDGYTF. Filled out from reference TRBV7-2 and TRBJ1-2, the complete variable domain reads GAGVSQSPSNKVTEKGKDVELRCDPISGHTALYWYRQSLGQGLEFLIYFQGNSAPDKSGLPSDRFSAERTGGSVSTLTIQRTQQEDSAVYLCASSLVQGDGYTFGSGTRLTVV.

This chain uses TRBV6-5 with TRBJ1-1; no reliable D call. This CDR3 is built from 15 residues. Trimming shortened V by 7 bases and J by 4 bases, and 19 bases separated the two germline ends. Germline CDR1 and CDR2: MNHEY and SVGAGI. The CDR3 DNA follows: TGTGCCAGCACTCCATGGGAGGGAGGGAGCACTGAAGCTTTCTTT. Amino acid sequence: CASTPWEGGSTEAFF.

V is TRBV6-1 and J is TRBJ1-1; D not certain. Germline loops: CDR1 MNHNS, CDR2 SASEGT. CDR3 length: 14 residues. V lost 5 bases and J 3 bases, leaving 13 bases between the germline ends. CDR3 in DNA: TGTGCCAGCAGTCGAGCACCCGGGTACACTGAAGCTTTCTTT. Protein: CASSRAPGYTEAFF.